This TCR beta chain stems from a study of T cell repertoires in cytomegalovirus infection. This clonotype is termed medium-sized. V was shortened by 5 bases and J by 0 bases, with 11 bases between the two germline ends. The CDR3 has 15 residues. CDR1 and CDR2 from the germline V gene are SGHTA and FQGNSA. MiXCR, run by TCRdb on the reads, gives a single entry per CDR3 protein. There are some 450,000 distinct CDR3 sequences in the sample; approximately 31% occur only once, and roughly an eighth lies in the top ten. V gene TRBV7-2 combines with J gene TRBJ1-3; D gene ambiguous. The sequence was collected from a human donor in good health (CMV status not recorded). Some clones in this sample may be carry-over from other donors' samples. The sequenced sample consisted of PBMCs. In DNA, the CDR3 is TGTGCCAGCAGCCTGGACGGCCGCTCTGGAAACACCATATATTTT. It yields the protein CASSLDGRSGNTIYF.